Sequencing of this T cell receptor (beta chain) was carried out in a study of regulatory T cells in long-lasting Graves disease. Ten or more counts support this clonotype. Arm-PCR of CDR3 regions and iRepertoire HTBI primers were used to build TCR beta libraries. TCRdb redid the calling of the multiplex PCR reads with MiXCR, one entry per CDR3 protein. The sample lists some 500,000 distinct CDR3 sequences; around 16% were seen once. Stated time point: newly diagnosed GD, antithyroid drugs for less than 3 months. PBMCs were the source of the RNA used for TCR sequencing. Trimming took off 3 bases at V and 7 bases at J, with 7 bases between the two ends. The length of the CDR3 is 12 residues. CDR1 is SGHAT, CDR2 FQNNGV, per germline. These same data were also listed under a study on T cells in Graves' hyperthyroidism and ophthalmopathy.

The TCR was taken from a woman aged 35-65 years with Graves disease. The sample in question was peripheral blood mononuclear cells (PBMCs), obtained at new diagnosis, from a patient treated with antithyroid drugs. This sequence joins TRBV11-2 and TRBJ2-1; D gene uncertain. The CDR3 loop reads CASSLGLNEQFF. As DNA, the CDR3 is TGTGCCAGCAGCTTGGGGTTGAATGAGCAGTTCTTC.